One sample yielded the 11 T cell receptor beta chains listed below, sequenced in a study of Ad26.COV2.S vaccination and SARS-CoV-2 variants. Data came from immunoSEQ multiplex PCR; TCRdb stores just in-frame clones and leaves some out. The sample yields about 480,000 clones, roughly nine tenths seen once. Treatment specified: about 20 received Ad26.COV2.S at low or high dose, single or two shots; about 5 received placebo; per-sample allocation not given. Vaccine and placebo recipients were sampled on day 63 after the first injection. This sample comprised peripheral blood, obtained in a trial of Ad26.COV2.S vaccine versus placebo. The receptors come from a person between 18 and 65 years old who received the Ad26.COV2.S COVID-19 vaccine or a placebo.

The V gene is TRBV5-1, the J gene TRBJ2-7, with 9 bases matching TRBD2. The CDR3 runs to 15 residues. The J segment lost 6 bases and the V segment lost 4 bases, leaving 11 bases of the junction unmatched. Germline V CDR1 and CDR2: SGHRS, YFSETQ. In DNA, the CDR3 is TGCGCCAGCAGCCCAAGAGCTAGCGGGGTCACCGAGCAGTACTTC. Residues: CASSPRASGVTEQYF.

This chain links TRBV3-1 (or the pseudogene TRBV3-2) with TRBJ2-2, with no clear D. Trimming took off 4 bases at V and 4 bases at J, with 13 bases between the two ends. The germline V gene encodes CDR1 LGHDT and CDR2 YNNKEL (reference sequence). The CDR3 contains 15 residues. The CDR3 nucleotides are TGTGCCAGCAGCCCGACTCGGGTTGGCACCGGGGAGCTGTTTTTT. Its translation: CASSPTRVGTGELFF.

A few counts support this clone. This chain joins TRBV28 and TRBJ1-2, with 8 bases identical to TRBD1. Germline V gene data show CDR1 as MDHEN and CDR2 as SYDVKM. The CDR3 covers 13 residues. V trimming: 6 bases; J trimming: 7 bases; junction bases outside the gene matches: 7. The CDR3 here is CASSTQGVGGYTF. CDR3 sequence (DNA): TGTGCCAGCAGCACACAGGGGGTCGGTGGCTACACCTTC.

The genes are TRBV28 and TRBJ1-2; 7 bases match TRBD1. CDR1 MDHEN and CDR2 SYDVKM come from the germline V gene. The junction had 7 bases not matched to a gene; V was cut back by 5 bases and J by 4 bases. CDR3 length: 14 amino acids. The CDR3, as DNA: TGTGCCAGCAGTATCCGACAGGGCGGCTATGGCTACACCTTC. Amino acid sequence: CASSIRQGGYGYTF.

CDR3: CASSSRKTQYF. The CDR3 bases are TGTGCCAGCAGCTCTCGAAAGACCCAGTACTTC. The V call is TRBV7-2, the J call TRBJ2-5; no clear D gene. The V gene lost 4 bases and the J gene lost 6 bases, with 6 bases spanning the gap. Germline V CDR1 and CDR2: SGHTA, FQGNSA. This CDR3 contains 11 residues.

The rearrangement links TRBV28 to TRBJ2-7; TRBD2 might be the D (6 bases). The CDR3 is 15 residues long. From germline, CDR1 is MDHEN and CDR2 SYDVKM. V was pared by 5 bases and J by 2 bases, with 16 bases between. CDR3 in amino acids: CASSPAGTGTYEQYF. The CDR3 region has the DNA TGTGCCAGCAGTCCTGCCGGGACTGGCACCTACGAGCAGTACTTC.

V is TRBV7-9 and J is TRBJ1-1; 8 bases map to TRBD1. CDR3 length: 15 amino acids. The V and J ends lost 1 base and 2 bases, in that order; junction bases with no gene match: 3. Looked up from germline, CDR1 is SEHNR and CDR2 is FQNEAQ (reference sequence). The CDR3 coding sequence is TGTGCCAGCAGCTTAGTTGGGACAGGTAACACTGAAGCTTTCTTT. This codes for CASSLVGTGNTEAFF.

The rearrangement links TRBV6-1 to TRBJ2-1, with D perhaps matching TRBD1 (6 bases). The germline CDR1 and CDR2 sequences are MNHNS and SASEGT. The V end lost 1 base, the J end lost 14 bases, and 6 bases lay between the germline ends. The CDR3 is 10 amino acids. Written as DNA, the CDR3 is TGTGCCAGCAGTGAAGACAGGGAGTTCTTC. It is translated as CASSEDREFF.

This clone appeared once. The rearrangement uses TRBV2 and TRBJ1-4; 9 positions match TRBD1. The J segment lost 7 bases and the V segment lost 6 bases, leaving 12 bases of the junction unmatched. Germline V gene sequence: CDR1 SNHLY, CDR2 FYNNEI. The CDR3 consists of 16 residues. The CDR3 protein is CASSPSLGQGGEKLFF. CDR3 in DNA: TGTGCCAGCAGCCCGAGTCTGGGACAGGGCGGTGAAAAACTGTTTTTT.

The J gene is TRBJ2-1, the V gene TRBV7-2; D may be TRBD2 (8 bases). The V gene's germline CDR1 is SGHTA and CDR2 FQGNSA. V was trimmed by 0 bases and J by 7 bases, leaving 19 bases between them. There are 17 residues in the CDR3. The CDR3 protein is CASSLAGFGRGRNEQFF. The DNA of the CDR3 is TGTGCCAGCAGCTTAGCCGGTTTCGGGAGGGGGCGGAATGAGCAGTTCTTC.

The chain combines TRBV25-1 with TRBJ1-2, with D possibly matching TRBD1 (5 bases). V gave up 0 bases and J gave up 8 bases, with 16 bases separating them. In germline, CDR1 is MGHDK, CDR2 SYGVNS. The CDR3 has 15 residues. The CDR3 here is CASSEYLGGGRGYTF. For the CDR3, the DNA is TGTGCCAGCAGTGAATATCTTGGGGGGGGAAGGGGCTACACCTTC.